The source of this T cell receptor beta chain is a study of cytomegalovirus exposure and HLA in healthy donors. Primers: 60 Vbeta forward and 13 Jbeta reverse. Sequenced by immunoSEQ multiplex PCR; TCRdb stores in-frame clones only, minus some. The top ten hold roughly 4.5% of the sample, which has about 130,000 clones, roughly 70% seen once. Broader study findings: Data from an earlier analysis indicated that most TCR beta V segments were productive either about 87% or about 30% of the time. DRB1 had the most TCR associations and HLA-C the fewest, a later analysis found, with rates varying by HLA locus. TCR sequences were mostly rare, though some public TCRs occurred in many donors.

Germline values: CDR1 KGHSH, CDR2 LQKENI. The CDR3 length is 16 residues. V lost 4 bases and J 4 bases, leaving 19 bases between the germline ends. A word on this clone: Its antigen is unknown.

The sequencing input was PBMCs. The genes are TRBV18 and TRBJ1-1; D is perhaps TRBD1 (6 bases). The receptor's source is a man aged 18 to 29 in good health and CMV-seropositive. The CDR3 DNA is TGTGCCAGCTCACGTTCGGACAGCAAAGTCGGCACTGAAGCTTTCTTT. It codes for CASSRSDSKVGTEAFF.